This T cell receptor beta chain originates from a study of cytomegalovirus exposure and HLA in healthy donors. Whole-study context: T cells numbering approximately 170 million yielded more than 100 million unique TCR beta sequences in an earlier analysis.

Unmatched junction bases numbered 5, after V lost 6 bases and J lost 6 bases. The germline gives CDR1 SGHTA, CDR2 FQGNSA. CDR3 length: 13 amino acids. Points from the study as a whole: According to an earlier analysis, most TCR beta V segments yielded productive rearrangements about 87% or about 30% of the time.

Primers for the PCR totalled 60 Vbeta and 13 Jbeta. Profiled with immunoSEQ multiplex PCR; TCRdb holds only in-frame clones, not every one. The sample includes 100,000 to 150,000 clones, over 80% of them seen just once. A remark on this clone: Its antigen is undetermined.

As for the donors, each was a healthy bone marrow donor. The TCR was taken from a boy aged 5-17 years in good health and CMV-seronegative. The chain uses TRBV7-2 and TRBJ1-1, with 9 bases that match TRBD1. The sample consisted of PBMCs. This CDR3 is CASRRTGGPEAFF. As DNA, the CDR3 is TGTGCCAGCAGGCGAACAGGGGGCCCTGAAGCTTTCTTT.